The clone carrying this T cell receptor beta chain was observed a single time. What it binds is unknown. A much larger clone lies a single base off, so this may be a read error. This CDR3 spans 14 amino acids. Germline-derived CDR1 and CDR2 are SGHAT and FQNNGV. The source of the sample is a study of molecular identifiers for immune sequencing clone quantification. Findings of the study overall: Detection of one spiked Jurkat cell's TCR RNA reportedly worked in more than 850,000 naive cells.

Naive CD8 libraries came from approximately 20,000 to 1,000,000 sorted cells with 10%, 30% or 50% RNA. As CD8+CD4-CCR7+CD45RA+ cells, naive CD8 T cells were sorted. For bulk TCR libraries, previously described methods and listed TCR primers were used. TCRdb fed the PCR reads into MiXCR, producing one record per CDR3 protein. The profile shows 45,000 to 60,000 distinct CDR3 sequences, 35% to 40% of them singletons. Source material: naive CD8+ T cells from blood, with Jurkat cell RNA spiked in. As for subset: FACS-sorted CD8+CD4-CCR7+CD45RA+ naive T cells. The source of this sequence is a human donor in good health. Some libraries in this study had Jurkat cell RNA spiked in. The V and J genes are TRBV11-2 and TRBJ2-7; the match to TRBD1 covers 7 bases. CDR3 in DNA: TGTGCCGGCAGCTTGGGACAGCCCTCCTACGAGCAGTACTTC. Its translation: CAGSLGQPSYEQYF.